The 16 T cell receptor beta chains in this list originate from one sample, sequenced in a study of blood T cells in healthy people across ages. For the second PCR, which ran for about 6 to 12 cycles, a sample-barcoded 5' primer and a J-beta primer mix were used. TCRdb recomputed calls from the 5' RACE reads with MiXCR, one row per CDR3 protein. The profile covers about 1.8 million distinct CDR3 sequences, with roughly 52% appearing a single time and around 2.1% taken by the ten largest. The sequenced sample was blood. The receptors stem from a woman in her 40s in good health.

The rearrangement joins TRBV4-2 to TRBJ1-2; D might be TRBD1 (6 bases). V was pared by 1 base and J by 7 bases, with 13 bases between. Germline assignment: CDR1 LGHNA and CDR2 YNFKEQ. CDR3 size: 14 residues. CDR3 protein: CASSQVRGGPGYTF. CDR3 bases: TGTGCCAGCAGCCAAGTACGGGGGGGGCCTGGCTACACCTTC.

The V call is TRBV12-3 or TRBV12-4, the J call TRBJ1-3; D is perhaps TRBD1 (6 bases). V shed 3 bases and J shed 0 bases, with 9 bases lying between them. The CDR3 loop spans 15 amino acids. In DNA form, the CDR3 reads TGTGCCAGCAGTTTTTGGGGGGCCTCTGGAAACACCATATATTTT. It translates to CASSFWGASGNTIYF.

This clonotype has more than one count but fewer than ten. This chain links TRBV7-2 with TRBJ2-1; 11 nucleotides agree with TRBD1. The CDR3 covers 16 residues. CDR1 is SGHTA and CDR2 is FQGNSA in the germline V gene. Germline trimming cut 2 bases from V and 7 bases from J; bases unmatched to any gene: 7. CDR3 DNA: TGTGCCAGCAGCTTATTAGGACAGGGGGCGGGGAATGAGCAGTTCTTC. Its translation is CASSLLGQGAGNEQFF.

This chain uses TRBV7-2 with TRBJ2-6; D call uncertain. Germline V gives CDR1 SGHTA, CDR2 FQGNSA. The V end was cut by 2 bases, the J end by 1 base, with 9 bases between. This CDR3 comprises 16 residues. CDR3 sequence reads: CASSLSGLSGANVLTF. The CDR3 DNA reads TGTGCCAGCAGCTTATCCGGGTTGTCTGGGGCCAACGTCCTGACTTTC.

The gene calls are TRBV7-8 and TRBJ1-5; no reliable D call. CDR1 and CDR2 from the germline V gene are SGHVS and FQNEAQ. CDR3 length equals 14 residues. The ends were cut back, 1 base at V and 3 bases at J, with 7 bases in the middle. The chain's CDR3 is CASSLVQTNQPQHF. In nucleotides, the CDR3 is TGTGCCAGCAGCTTAGTGCAGACCAATCAGCCCCAGCATTTT.

V is TRBV7-8 and J is TRBJ2-7; the D is unclear. V was shortened by 5 bases and J by 0 bases, with 17 bases between the two germline ends. This CDR3 is built from 16 residues. Germline V gives CDR1 SGHVS, CDR2 FQNEAQ. Here the CDR3 reads CASSLGAPPTSYEQYF. The CDR3 DNA is TGTGCCAGCAGCCTAGGAGCACCGCCAACCTCCTACGAGCAGTACTTC.

The chain carries TRBV7-2 and TRBJ1-1, with D perhaps matching TRBD1 (5 bases). V was trimmed by 4 bases and J by 4 bases, leaving 13 bases between them. CDR1 SGHTA and CDR2 FQGNSA come from the germline V gene. CDR3 length equals 14 residues. The CDR3 region has the DNA TGTGCCAGCAGCTCCCTGGCGGGGGGCACTGAAGCTTTCTTT. Encoded protein: CASSSLAGGTEAFF.

The rearrangement uses TRBV6-1 and TRBJ2-5; 11 bases align to TRBD1. There are 18 residues in the CDR3. Germline values: CDR1 MNHNS, CDR2 SASEGT. The V and J ends lost 5 bases and 4 bases, in that order; junction bases with no gene match: 15. The CDR3 reads CASSLKREDRGLRETQYF. The CDR3 DNA follows: TGTGCCAGCAGTCTAAAAAGAGAGGACAGGGGGCTTAGAGAGACCCAGTACTTC.

This chain connects TRBV24-1 to TRBJ2-5, with TRBD1 matching over 7 bases. CDR3 length equals 15 residues. After removal of 3 bases from V and 1 base from J, the junction contained 4 bases not matched to a gene. Germline V gene sequence: CDR1 KGHDR, CDR2 SFDVKD. DNA of the CDR3: TGTGCCACCAGTGATCAAGGGACAGTCCAAGAGACCCAGTACTTC. This codes for CATSDQGTVQETQYF.

In its sample, this clonotype was seen many times. The rearrangement joins TRBV28 to TRBJ2-5; D perhaps matches TRBD2 (6 bases). The length of the CDR3 is 12 residues. Germline V lookup: CDR1 MDHEN, CDR2 SYDVKM. Trimming took 8 bases from V and 5 from J, leaving 12 bases between them. In DNA form, the CDR3 reads TGTGCCAGCCAGCCGGAGGGGGAGACCCAGTACTTC. This encodes CASQPEGETQYF.

This clonotype is a singleton in its sample. The chain has TRBV6-5 and TRBJ2-4; D perhaps matches TRBD2 (6 bases). The CDR3 covers 15 residues. CDR1 and CDR2 from the germline V gene are MNHEY and SVGAGI. V dropped 7 bases and J dropped 2 bases, with 15 bases sitting between them. The DNA for the CDR3 is TGTGCCAGCAATCCCGGTGGGGGGACCAAAAACATTCAGTACTTC. Protein: CASNPGGGTKNIQYF.

The count of this clonotype is one. Sequence at one end of the junction differs from germline and may be a read error. The J gene is TRBJ1-1, the V gene TRBV28, with D perhaps matching TRBD1 (6 bases). The CDR3 extends over 16 amino acids. The germline CDR1 and CDR2 sequences are MDHEN and SYDVKM. The CDR3 spells CASSLPFYREDTEAFF. The DNA of the CDR3 is TGTGCCAGCAGTTTGCCTTTCTACAGGGAGGACACTGAGGCTTTCTTT.

This clonotype has a handful of counts. The J gene is TRBJ1-2, the V gene TRBV25-1; D unresolved. Germline V gene data show CDR1 as MGHDK and CDR2 as SYGVNS. This CDR3 comprises 13 residues. V shed 1 base and J shed 6 bases, with 9 bases lying between them. CDR3 in amino acids: CASSESGLHGYTF. In DNA form, the CDR3 reads TGTGCCAGCAGTGAATCTGGGTTGCATGGCTACACCTTC.

The V gene is TRBV9, the J gene TRBJ2-1; D gene unclear. Germline loops: CDR1 SGDLS, CDR2 YYNGEE. V dropped 0 bases and J dropped 7 bases, with 11 bases sitting between them. The CDR3 is 14 amino acids. The CDR3 DNA follows: TGTGCCAGCAGCGTAGACCTTGGGCGGAATGAGCAGTTCTTC. The encoded protein is CASSVDLGRNEQFF.

This clonotype was seen once. The J gene is TRBJ2-4, the V gene TRBV20-1; 10 bases are a match to TRBD1. The DNA end lines up better with TRBJ2-7; the J call may be wrong. The CDR3 is 14 amino acids. Germline lookup yields CDR1 DFQATT and CDR2 SNEGSKA (reference sequence). CDR3 bases: TGCAGTGTTTCACAGGGGGACAGGGGCAACGAGCAGTACTTC. Its translation is CSVSQGDRGNEQYF.

V gene TRBV24-1 combines with J gene TRBJ1-2; D perhaps matches TRBD1 (5 bases). Germline lookup yields CDR1 KGHDR and CDR2 SFDVKD. This CDR3 is built from 16 residues. Between the trimmed V and J ends, which lost 4 bases and 7 bases, there was a span of 21 bases. The CDR3 DNA reads TGTGCCACCAGTGACGAACACGGGACGGATGTTCGTGGCTACACCTTC. This encodes CATSDEHGTDVRGYTF.